Listed below are T cell receptor beta chains from one sample, sequenced in a study of blood T cells in healthy people across ages. TCRdb fed the 5' RACE reads into MiXCR, producing one record per CDR3 protein. This sample yields some 1.6 million distinct CDR3 sequences, of which roughly a third are seen a single time; about 11% belongs to the top ten. The material sequenced was blood. The receptors were gathered from a woman in her thirties in good health. CDR3s include the opening cysteine and the closing phenylalanine or tryptophan. A D gene is named only where the DNA matches it firmly. The listing skips clone size in some rows; elsewhere it reads once, few, many or a size class.

d_call j_call v_call clone_size cdr3_nt cdr3_aa
NA TRBJ2-1 TRBV7-9 few TGTGCCAGCAGCTTAAGTCGGGCCGGTGAGCAGTTCTTC CASSLSRAGEQFF
TRBD1 TRBJ2-7 TRBV4-1 many TGCGCCAGCAGCCAAGGTCGGGACAGCACCAGGCAGTACTTC CASSQGRDSTRQYF
NA TRBJ2-5 TRBV7-2 NA TGTGCCAGCAGTTATAGATATTCGTACCAAGAGACCCAGTACTTC CASSYRYSYQETQYF
NA TRBJ2-5 TRBV29-1 many TGCAGCGTTTTGGCCCGAGGGGCGGAGACCCAGTACTTC CSVLARGAETQYF
NA TRBJ2-3 TRBV3-1 NA TGTGCCAGCAGCCATCGGACTGGGTCCACAGATACGCAGTATTTT CASSHRTGSTDTQYF
NA TRBJ2-2 TRBV7-9 NA TGTGCCAGCAGCTTCCCAGGAGCCACCGGGGAGCTGTTTTTT CASSFPGATGELFF
TRBD2 TRBJ2-5 TRBV5-1 NA TGCGCCAGCAGCTTCGGGACTACGGTAGAGACCCAGTACTTC CASSFGTTVETQYF
NA TRBJ1-4 TRBV6-1 NA TGTGCCAGCAGTGCTTCCTCAACTAATGAAAAACTGTTTTTT CASSASSTNEKLFF
TRBD2 TRBJ2-5 TRBV7-6 once TGTGCCAGCAGCTTAGCTAGCGGGGGGCCGAGCTCCTACGAGCGGTACTTC CASSLASGGPSSYERYF
NA TRBJ1-1 TRBV29-1 few TGCAGCGTTGCCCCTCAAGGTTTGAACACTGAAGCTTTCTTT CSVAPQGLNTEAFF
NA TRBJ2-5 TRBV27 few TGTGCCAGCAGTTTAGAGGTGGGGGCCCAAGAGACCCAGTACTTC CASSLEVGAQETQYF
NA TRBJ1-6 TRBV6-5 few TGTGCCAGTAGGGAGGGTAATTCACCCCTCCACTTT CASREGNSPLHF
NA TRBJ2-5 TRBV6-1 few TGTGCCAGCAAACGGACAGTTAAAGAGACCCAGTACTTC CASKRTVKETQYF
TRBD1 TRBJ1-5 TRBV5-5 NA TGTGCCAGCAGCTGGGGTCAGGGGGAAGGACAGCCCCAGCATTTT CASSWGQGEGQPQHF
NA TRBJ1-2 TRBV18 NA TGTGCCAGCTCACCAATGGGCGAGAACTATGGCTACACCTTC CASSPMGENYGYTF
NA TRBJ2-7 TRBV4-1 few TGCGCCAGCAGCCAAGTAGGAGGGAACTACGAGCAGTACTTC CASSQVGGNYEQYF
TRBD2 TRBJ2-2 TRBV20-1 NA TGCAGTGCCGAGTTTGGTATTAGCGGGACTCGCGGGGAGCTGTTTTTT CSAEFGISGTRGELFF
NA TRBJ2-1 TRBV20-1 NA TGCAGTGCGCCGAGAAGGGGTTCGTCCTACAATGAGCAGTTCTTC CSAPRRGSSYNEQFF
NA TRBJ1-1 TRBV7-9 NA TGTGCCAGCAGCTTTATTTGGGAGGGGAACACTGAAGCTTTCTTT CASSFIWEGNTEAFF
NA TRBJ1-1 TRBV15 NA TGTGCCACCACCAGGGTGGCAAAGGGTGGATACACTGAAGCTTTCTTT CATTRVAKGGYTEAFF
NA TRBJ1-2 TRBV12-3/TRBV12-4 NA TGTGCCAGCAGCTGGGGGAGTGGCTACACCTTC CASSWGSGYTF
TRBD1 TRBJ2-7 TRBV7-6 NA TGTGCCAGCAGCTTACGAGGGCAACAGGGGGCGGGTGAGCAGTACTTC CASSLRGQQGAGEQYF
TRBD1 TRBJ2-2 TRBV7-9 NA TGTGCCAGCAGCAAAGGACAGGGCGCGGGGGAGCTGTTTTTT CASSKGQGAGELFF
TRBD1 TRBJ1-2 TRBV6-6 NA TGTGCCAGCAGAAACACAGGGGATCACTATGGCTACACCTTC CASRNTGDHYGYTF
TRBD2 TRBJ2-3 TRBV24-1 few TGTGCCACCAGTGATCCTAGCGGGAAACACCACATAGATACGCAGTATTTT CATSDPSGKHHIDTQYF
NA TRBJ2-7 TRBV27 few TGTGCCAGCAGTCCATCGGGACCGATCATCTACGAGCAGTACTTC CASSPSGPIIYEQYF
NA TRBJ1-1 TRBV3-1 few TGTGCCAGCAGCGAGACAGGTGAAGCTTTCTTT CASSETGEAFF
NA TRBJ1-1 TRBV30 NA TGTGCCTGGAGTGCACTAGAAGGAACTGAAGCTTTCTTT CAWSALEGTEAFF
TRBD2 TRBJ2-7 TRBV5-1 NA TGCGCCAGCAGCTTGACGGGGACTAGCGGGGCGAATAGAGAGCAGTACTTC CASSLTGTSGANREQYF
NA TRBJ2-5 TRBV28 NA TGTGCCAGCAGTTCCCGAACACCCCTGGAGACCCAGTACTTC CASSSRTPLETQYF
NA TRBJ2-7 TRBV20-1 few TGCAGTGCTTGTCCTAGAAGGACTAACTACGAGCAGTACTTC CSACPRRTNYEQYF
NA TRBJ2-1 TRBV24-1 NA TGTGCCACCAGGCGGGACTCTCCCAACAATGAGCAGTTCTTC CATRRDSPNNEQFF
NA TRBJ2-6 TRBV7-2 NA TGTGCCAGCAGCGCAGGTGCCCCGCGCTCTGGGGCCAACGTCCTGACTTTC CASSAGAPRSGANVLTF
NA TRBJ1-1 TRBV18 NA TGTGCCAGCTCACCTGAGGCAGGGCGGATGAACACTGAAGCTTTCTTT CASSPEAGRMNTEAFF
TRBD1 TRBJ2-7 TRBV13 NA TGTGCCAGCAGCTTAATCCCGACAGGGGACTCCTACGAGCAGTACTTC CASSLIPTGDSYEQYF
NA TRBJ2-7 TRBV28 NA TGTGCCAGCAGTTCAGGGGGGTCGACCTACGAGCAGTACTTC CASSSGGSTYEQYF
NA TRBJ2-3 TRBV12-3/TRBV12-4 NA TGTGCCAGCTGGGGCGGGGTGCCAGGTACGCAGTATTTT CASWGGVPGTQYF
TRBD2 TRBJ2-3 TRBV11-2 NA TGTGCCAGCAACTCTAGCGGGAGCCGCACAGATACGCAGTATTTT CASNSSGSRTDTQYF
NA TRBJ1-4 TRBV6-1 NA TGTGCCTCAGCTGTCGGGGGAAGGGAAAAACTGTTTTTT CASAVGGREKLFF
NA TRBJ2-1 TRBV14 NA TGTGCCAGCAGCCTTGGGGGCGGGTGGCAGTTCTTC CASSLGGGWQFF
NA TRBJ2-2 TRBV10-3 NA TGTGCCATCAGTGAGCTGGGGGCCGTTGGCGGGGAGCTGTTTTTT CAISELGAVGGELFF
NA TRBJ2-1 TRBV27 NA TGTGCCAGCAGTCTTATATCCAATAGGGAGCAGTTCTTC CASSLISNREQFF
NA TRBJ2-7 TRBV4-1 few TGCGCCAGCAGCCAAGGAGTTGAGTCGACGAGACGGGAGCAGTACTTC CASSQGVESTRREQYF
NA TRBJ2-5 TRBV7-8 NA TGTGCCAGCAGATCGTACGGAGAGACCCAGTACTTC CASRSYGETQYF
TRBD2 TRBJ2-1 TRBV7-8 NA TGTGCCAGCAACTTCGAACTAGCGGGAGGGCGAATTGAGGATGAGCAGTTCTTC CASNFELAGGRIEDEQFF
NA TRBJ2-1 TRBV7-2 NA TGTGCCAGCAGCTTAGGGTGGGGGCGTTACAATGAGCAGTTCTTC CASSLGWGRYNEQFF
NA TRBJ1-2 TRBV2 NA TGTGCCAGCAGTCAACAAGTCTGGGGCTACACCTTC CASSQQVWGYTF
NA TRBJ1-3 TRBV7-3 NA TGTGCCAGCAGCAACCAACCTGGAAACACCATATATTTT CASSNQPGNTIYF
NA TRBJ2-5 TRBV9 NA TGTGCCAGCAGCGCGCAGGGGGGCCAAGAGACCCAGTACTTC CASSAQGGQETQYF
TRBD1 TRBJ2-7 TRBV5-1 many TGCGCCAGCAGCTCGGACAGGGATCAAGTCGAGCAGTACTTC CASSSDRDQVEQYF
NA TRBJ2-5 TRBV11-2 NA TGTGCCAGCAGCAGTTTCGGGTCCTACTACCAAGAGACCCAGTACTTC CASSSFGSYYQETQYF
NA TRBJ2-5 TRBV20-1 few TGCAGTGCTAGAGTTCCCCGTAGCGGCCCTCTACTCCAAGAGACCCAGTACTTC CSARVPRSGPLLQETQYF
TRBD1 TRBJ2-1 TRBV5-1 NA TGCGCCAGCAGCTCAGGGGGCCCCCACAATGAGCAGTTCTTC CASSSGGPHNEQFF
NA TRBJ2-3 TRBV11-2 few TGTGCCAGCAGCTTAGATAACGGGGGCACAGATACGCAGTATTTT CASSLDNGGTDTQYF
NA TRBJ2-3 TRBV20-1 many TGCAGTGCTAGGGCCTCTCCGGGACCCGGAGGAGATACGCAGTATTTT CSARASPGPGGDTQYF
NA TRBJ2-6 TRBV25-1 few TGTGCCAGCAGTGCCGATGGGGGATCCCCCTCTGGGGCCAACGTCCTGACTTTC CASSADGGSPSGANVLTF
NA TRBJ2-7 TRBV6-6 few TGTGCCAGCAGTTACATTGCCCACCCGGGCGTCTCCTACGAGCAGTACTTC CASSYIAHPGVSYEQYF
NA TRBJ1-4 TRBV20-1 few TGCAGTGCTGGAGAAGCGGGGGGGGCCCTGGGGGAAAAACTGTTTTTT CSAGEAGGALGEKLFF
NA TRBJ2-3 TRBV6-2/TRBV6-3 NA TGTGCCAGCAGGTACCTGGGCACAGATACGCAGTATTTT CASRYLGTDTQYF
TRBD2 TRBJ2-7 TRBV20-1 NA TGCAGTGCTAGGGGCTGGCGGGAGGACTCCTACGAGCAGTACTTC CSARGWREDSYEQYF